The rows below give T cell receptor beta chains drawn from one sample of a study of CD8 T cells in ankylosing spondylitis. TCRdb re-called the 5' RACE reads with MiXCR, one entry per CDR3 protein. Here the sample spans 700,000 or so distinct CDR3 sequences, roughly 20% being singletons. Specimen: blood, either unsorted or a sorted T cell fraction (not recorded which). These receptors all come from a male donor with ankylosing spondylitis. The CDR3 runs from the conserved cysteine through the conserved F or W. Each record gives: clone size, D gene, V gene, CDR3 length, J gene, CDR3 DNA, CDR3 protein. A D gene is named only where the DNA matches it firmly. Only part of the rows carry a size: once, few, many, or a class if the clone is expanded.

>many|TRBD1|TRBV29-1|14|TRBJ2-7
TGCAGCGTTGAAAGCACAGGGGCGGTCTACGAGCAGTACTTC
CSVESTGAVYEQYF
>few|TRBD2|TRBV20-1|13|TRBJ2-7
TGCAGTGCAGAGCGGGAGGGCCACTACGAGCAGTACTTC
CSAEREGHYEQYF
>few|TRBD2|TRBV20-1|14|TRBJ2-5
TGCAGTGCTAGAGCCAGCGGGGGCGGGGAGACCCAGTACTTC
CSARASGGGETQYF
>few|-|TRBV20-1|15|TRBJ1-1
TGCAGTGCTAGAGTGGGGGGAAGGGGGAACACTGAAGCTTTCTTT
CSARVGGRGNTEAFF
>-|-|TRBV7-3|13|TRBJ1-1
TGTGCCAGCAGCTTGACAGGTTCGGGTGGCGCTTTCTTT
CASSLTGSGGAFF
>once|TRBD1|TRBV18|16|TRBJ1-2
TGTGCCAGCTCACCGATCGACGGACAGGGTCTGTATGGCTACACCTTC
CASSPIDGQGLYGYTF
>-|-|TRBV29-1|11|TRBJ2-2
TGCAGCGTGGAGGGGCCCGGGGAGCTGTTTTTT
CSVEGPGELFF
>few|-|TRBV5-1|14|TRBJ2-7
TGCGCCAGCTATGAGGGGGTCAACTCCTACGAGCAGTACTTC
CASYEGVNSYEQYF
>few|TRBD2|TRBV4-1|16|TRBJ2-7
TGCGCCAGCAGCCAAGTAGGGCCGGGAGGGGGCTACGAGCAGTACTTC
CASSQVGPGGGYEQYF
>few|-|TRBV19|12|TRBJ1-1
TGTGCCAGTAGTATTGGCGTCCGAGGGGCTTTCTTT
CASSIGVRGAFF
>-|TRBD1|TRBV20-1|14|TRBJ2-7
TGCAGTGCTAGAACCGGGACAGGGGGCGAAGAGCAGTACTTC
CSARTGTGGEEQYF
>many|TRBD1|TRBV5-1|14|TRBJ1-6
TGCGCCAGCAGCAACGGACAGGGGTTTTCACCCCTCCACTTT
CASSNGQGFSPLHF
>-|TRBD2|TRBV4-3|17|TRBJ2-1
TGCGCCAGCAGCCAAGCCCTACTAGCGGGAGGAGGCAATGAGCAGTTCTTC
CASSQALLAGGGNEQFF
>-|TRBD2|TRBV7-6|19|TRBJ2-3
TGTGCCAGCAGCTTAGTCGGGACTAGCGGGATGATCGGCACAGATACGCAGTATTTT
CASSLVGTSGMIGTDTQYF
>few|-|TRBV5-1|15|TRBJ2-3
TGCGCCAGCGGCGCGGCCGGCCCTAGCACAGATACGCAGTATTTT
CASGAAGPSTDTQYF
>few|TRBD1|TRBV4-1|16|TRBJ1-3
TGCGCCAGCAGCCAGACGGACAGGGACTCTGGAAACACCATATATTTT
CASSQTDRDSGNTIYF
>-|TRBD2|TRBV28|17|TRBJ2-1
TGTGCCAGCAGCCGATACGGACTAGCGGGAGGATACAATGAGCAGTTCTTC
CASSRYGLAGGYNEQFF
>-|-|TRBV12-3/TRBV12-4|15|TRBJ1-5
TGTGCCAGCAGACTACAGGGTATTAGCAATCAGCCCCAGCATTTT
CASRLQGISNQPQHF
>-|-|TRBV24-1|14|TRBJ2-1
TGTGCCACCAGTGATTTGACCCCTAACAATGAGCAGTTCTTC
CATSDLTPNNEQFF
>few|-|TRBV6-1|15|TRBJ2-7
TGTGCCAGCAGTGTTTTGGCAGCGGAAACCTACGAGCAGTACTTC
CASSVLAAETYEQYF
>many|-|TRBV7-9|12|TRBJ2-3
TGTGCCAGCAGCTTAGTGGGGGATACGCAGTATTTT
CASSLVGDTQYF
>few|TRBD1|TRBV5-1|15|TRBJ1-1
TGCGCCAGCAGCTTGGCGAGACAGGGGCAGGGGAAAGCTTTCTTT
CASSLARQGQGKAFF
>few|TRBD2|TRBV20-1|13|TRBJ2-1
TGCAGTGCTAGGGAGACTAGCGGGATCGTTGAGTTCTTC
CSARETSGIVEFF
>-|TRBD1|TRBV7-9|16|TRBJ2-2
TGTGCCAGCAGCTACGGTTGGGACAGGGGGACCGGGGAGCTGTTTTTT
CASSYGWDRGTGELFF